Each of the 21 T cell receptor beta chains below was sequenced from the same sample in a study of T cells in Graves' hyperthyroidism and ophthalmopathy. TCR beta CDR3 sequences were amplified from RNA transcripts. Researchers ran a first-round RT-PCR on the TCR CDR3 using the HTBI primer set. TCRdb independently ran MiXCR on the multiplex PCR reads; one entry per CDR3 protein. The profile shows 500,000 to 600,000 distinct CDR3 sequences, about 45% of them singletons. Sequenced: peripheral blood or thyroid tissue (not recorded which). The receptor source for this set is an adult woman with Graves' disease, either hyperthyroidism or ophthalmopathy (not recorded which).

This chain uses TRBV29-1 with TRBJ1-2; D is unclear. Trimming pared 4 bases from V and 2 bases from J, leaving 11 bases between. This CDR3 has 13 residues. Germline values: CDR1 SQVTM, CDR2 ANQGSEA. The CDR3 here is CSVAADLNYGYTF. The CDR3 DNA reads TGCAGCGTTGCCGCAGACCTGAACTATGGCTACACCTTC.

This clonotype has ten or more counts. The chain joins TRBV14 to TRBJ2-5; D call uncertain. In germline, CDR1 is SGHDN, CDR2 FVKESK. V was shortened by 3 bases and J by 5 bases, with 7 bases between the two germline ends. The length of the CDR3 is 12 residues. CDR3 amino acids: CASSQSRETQYF. The CDR3 DNA reads as TGTGCCAGCAGCCAGTCCCGGGAGACCCAGTACTTC.

The rearrangement links TRBV4-1 to TRBJ1-1, with D perhaps matching TRBD1 (6 bases). The germline V gene encodes CDR1 MGHRA and CDR2 YSYEKL. V was pared by 0 bases and J by 3 bases, with 11 bases between. The CDR3 spans 15 residues. The CDR3 loop reads CASSQDQGTDTEAFF. The CDR3 DNA is TGCGCCAGCAGCCAAGATCAGGGGACGGACACTGAAGCTTTCTTT.

This clonotype came up many times. The chain carries TRBV5-1 and TRBJ1-1; the D is unclear. This CDR3 comprises 14 residues. Per the germline V gene, CDR1 is SGHRS and CDR2 is YFSETQ. Trimming left V 4 bases short and J 5 bases short, with 15 bases between. The CDR3 spells CASSPYAFGTEAFF. The DNA of the CDR3 is TGCGCCAGCAGCCCATACGCATTCGGGACTGAAGCTTTCTTT.

DNA for the CDR3: TGTGCCAGCAGCGTAGGTGGGGCCAATTCACCCCTCCACTTT. This sequence encodes CASSVGGANSPLHF. J is TRBJ1-6 and V is TRBV9; perhaps TRBD1 as D (5 bases). The V gene's germline CDR1 is SGDLS and CDR2 YYNGEE. Trimming removed 0 bases from V and 7 bases from J, with 8 bases in between. The CDR3 has 14 amino acids.

The chain links TRBV24-1 to TRBJ2-7, with TRBD2 matching 7 bases. CDR3 length equals 14 residues. In germline, CDR1 is KGHDR, CDR2 SFDVKD. V was pared by 7 bases and J by 7 bases, with 12 bases of the junction left unmatched. CDR3 nucleotides: TGTGCCACCAGCGGGGAGGGGACCTACAATGAGCAGTACTTC. It translates to CATSGEGTYNEQYF.

This clonotype has just a few counts. V and J are TRBV6-4 and TRBJ2-7, with D possibly TRBD2 on 7 matching bases. Looked up from germline, CDR1 is MRHNA and CDR2 is SNTAGT. The CDR3 runs to 15 residues. Trimming left V 2 bases short and J 4 bases short, with 15 bases between. CDR3 nucleotide sequence: TGTGCCAGCAGTGACACCGGGGGGCAAGCTTACGAGCAGTACTTC. Its protein product is CASSDTGGQAYEQYF.

About this clonotype itself: The junction and the germline gene differ at one end; a read error may be behind it. This chain links TRBV5-4 with TRBJ1-4; no clear D. This CDR3 contains 15 residues. Germline assignment: CDR1 SGHNT and CDR2 YYREEE (reference sequence). The CDR3 region is CASSVDGRSGEKLSF. The CDR3 DNA sequence: TGTGCCAGCAGCGTAGACGGACGTTCCGGCGAAAAACTGTCTTTT.

The chain is built from TRBV7-8 and TRBJ1-6; the match to TRBD1 covers 7 bases. This CDR3 has 14 residues. After removal of 5 bases from V and 7 bases from J, the junction contained 5 bases not matched to a gene. The V gene's germline CDR1 is SGHVS and CDR2 FQNEAQ. This CDR3 is CASSRGQQNSPLHF. The CDR3 DNA reads as TGTGCCAGCAGCCGGGGACAGCAAAATTCACCCCTCCACTTT.

V usage is TRBV27 and J usage is TRBJ2-7; 7 bases are a match to TRBD2. The germline V gene encodes CDR1 MNHEY and CDR2 SMNVEV (reference sequence). The junction had 8 bases not matched to a gene; V was cut back by 3 bases and J by 3 bases. The CDR3 spans 15 residues. The CDR3 region is CASSFGLGGGYEQYF. The CDR3 DNA reads as TGTGCCAGCAGTTTCGGACTCGGCGGGGGCTACGAGCAGTACTTC.

Notes on this clonotype: The germline gene is not matched at one end of the junction; a read error may be the cause. The CDR3 DNA sequence: TGTGCCAGCAGTTTAGGTGGGAATGAGCAGTGCTTC. This gives the protein CASSLGGNEQCF. V is TRBV12-3 or TRBV12-4 and J is TRBJ2-1; D remains unclear. The CDR3 length is 12 residues.

This clonotype turned up a few times. The genes are TRBV10-3 and TRBJ1-2; TRBD1 is a possible D gene (5 bases). V lost 8 bases and J 4 bases, leaving 14 bases between the germline ends. The CDR3 consists of 13 residues. The V gene's germline CDR1 is ENHRY and CDR2 SYGVKD. Written as DNA, the CDR3 is TGTGCCATCCGGGACGGAGCCTCCTATGGCTACACCTTC. Translating it yields CAIRDGASYGYTF.

The V call is TRBV12-3 or TRBV12-4, the J call TRBJ1-6, with 7 bases that match TRBD1. The V segment lost 7 bases and the J segment 7 bases; nucleotides outside the gene matches: 4. The CDR3 spans 13 residues. In DNA form, the CDR3 reads TGTGCCAGCACCCCGGGACAGAATTCACCCCTCCACTTT. Translated, it gives CASTPGQNSPLHF.

Many counts were recorded for this clonotype. The rearrangement uses TRBV3-1 and TRBJ2-2; D ambiguous. Trimming left V 0 bases short and J 7 bases short, with 6 bases between. This CDR3 region has 13 residues. CDR1 is LGHDT, CDR2 YNNKEL, per germline (reference sequence). The chain's CDR3 is CASSQDPLGELFF. The CDR3 DNA reads TGTGCCAGCAGCCAAGACCCACTCGGGGAGCTGTTTTTT.

V usage is TRBV19 and J usage is TRBJ1-5; D is ambiguous. Germline CDR1 LNHDA, CDR2 SQIVND (reference sequence). This CDR3 comprises 10 residues. Trimming cost V 5 bases and J 11 bases, with 7 bases left between them. The CDR3: CASSETAQHF. CDR3 DNA: TGTGCCAGTAGTGAGACGGCCCAGCATTTT.

This clonotype was recorded at least ten times. This chain uses TRBV5-5 with TRBJ2-2; weak D call: TRBD2 (5 bases). The germline V gene has CDR1 SGHKS and CDR2 YYEKEE (reference sequence). The length of the CDR3 is 16 residues. The V and J ends lost 4 bases and 4 bases respectively, with 17 bases between them. CDR3 region: CASSRNPSTLTGELFF. Written as DNA, the CDR3 is TGTGCCAGCAGCCGTAATCCTAGCACCCTCACCGGGGAGCTGTTTTTT.

This clonotype came up many times. DNA of the CDR3: TGTGCCAGCAGCGTAAATCCTAGCGGGCTTTCCTACGAGCAGTACTTC. As protein: CASSVNPSGLSYEQYF. The genes are TRBV9 and TRBJ2-7; 8 bases are a match to TRBD2. With V trimmed by 1 base and J by 1 base, 7 bases remained unmatched. This CDR3 is 16 amino acids long. Germline assignment: CDR1 SGDLS and CDR2 YYNGEE.

By sample fraction, this clonotype is medium-sized. The chain links TRBV7-8 to TRBJ1-1; D is unresolved. V lost 6 bases and J lost 3, with 14 bases in between. The CDR3 length is 14 residues. The germline gives CDR1 SGHVS, CDR2 FQNEAQ. The CDR3 coding sequence is TGTGCCAGCAGACTCCGGACGCTGGACACTGAAGCTTTCTTT. Protein: CASRLRTLDTEAFF.

This clonotype was detected ten times or more. The V and J genes are TRBV20-1 and TRBJ2-2; 8 bases are a match to TRBD1. The germline V gene encodes CDR1 DFQATT and CDR2 SNEGSKA (reference sequence). CDR3 length equals 14 residues. Unmatched junction bases numbered 5, after V lost 3 bases and J lost 5 bases. CDR3 sequence (DNA): TGCAGTGCTAGGGGGACAGGAGGGACCGGGGAGCTGTTTTTT. Its translation: CSARGTGGTGELFF.

This clonotype was seen many times. This chain links TRBV5-1 with TRBJ2-5, with 9 bases fitting TRBD1. The CDR3 contains 16 residues. CDR1 and CDR2 from the germline V gene are SGHRS and YFSETQ. V lost 3 bases to trimming and J lost 1 base; unmatched junction nucleotides: 7. The CDR3 bases are TGCGCCAGCAGCTCGCCGGGACAGGGCCTCCAAGAGACCCAGTACTTC. Protein sequence: CASSSPGQGLQETQYF.

Written as DNA, the CDR3 is TGTGCCACCTCGAAGAACACTGAAGCTTTCTTT. This gives the protein CATSKNTEAFF. The chain links TRBV19 to TRBJ1-1; D is unresolved. Between the trimmed V and J ends, which lost 10 bases and 1 base, there was a span of 7 bases. Germline loops: CDR1 LNHDA, CDR2 SQIVND (reference sequence). CDR3 length: 11 amino acids.